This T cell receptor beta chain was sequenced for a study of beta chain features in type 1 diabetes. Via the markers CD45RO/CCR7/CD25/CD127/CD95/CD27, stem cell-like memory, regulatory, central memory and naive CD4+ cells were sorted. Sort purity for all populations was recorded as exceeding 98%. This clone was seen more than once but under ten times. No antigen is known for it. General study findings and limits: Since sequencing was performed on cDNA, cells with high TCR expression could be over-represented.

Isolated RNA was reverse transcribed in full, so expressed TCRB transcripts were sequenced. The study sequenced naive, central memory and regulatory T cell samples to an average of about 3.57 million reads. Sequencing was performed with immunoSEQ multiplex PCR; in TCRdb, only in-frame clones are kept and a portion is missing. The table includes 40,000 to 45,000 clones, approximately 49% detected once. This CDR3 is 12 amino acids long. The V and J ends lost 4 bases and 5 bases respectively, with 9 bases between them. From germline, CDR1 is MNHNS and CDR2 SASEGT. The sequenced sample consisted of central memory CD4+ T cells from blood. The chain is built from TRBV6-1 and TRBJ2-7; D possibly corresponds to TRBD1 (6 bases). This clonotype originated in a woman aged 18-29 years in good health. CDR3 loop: CASSAGANEQYF. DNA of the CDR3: TGTGCCAGCAGTGCAGGGGCCAACGAGCAGTACTTC.